This T cell receptor (beta chain) emerged from a study of T cells in Graves' hyperthyroidism and ophthalmopathy. This clonotype was seen ten or more times. Its specificity is unknown. There were TCR beta CDR3 regions amplified from RNA transcripts. The HTBI primer set served for first-round RT-PCR of the TCR CDR3. TCRdb processed the multiplex PCR reads anew with MiXCR; each CDR3 protein has one entry. The sample contains roughly 630,000 distinct CDR3 sequences, less than 20% of which appear only once. The study's findings and limits: The majority of expanded thyroid clonotypes above 0.001 also appeared in blood. Ophthalmopathy was identified by the model a median around 5.9 months ahead of onset.

Researchers defined stable Graves' hyperthyroidism as no ophthalmopathy progression within 18 months. Patients aged 18 to 65 had newly diagnosed hyperthyroidism that had lasted under 2 months. This TCR was recovered from a woman in her twenties or thirties with Graves' hyperthyroidism. The sequenced sample was blood.

In DNA, the CDR3 is TGTGCCAGCAGTTACTCGACGCGGCTCAATCAGCCCCAGCATTTT. The encoded protein is CASSYSTRLNQPQHF. V is TRBV6-8 and J is TRBJ1-5, with D unclear. V lost 0 bases and J lost 3, with 9 bases in between. The CDR3 is 15 amino acids. The germline V gene encodes CDR1 MNHGY and CDR2 SAAAGT.